The next 5 T cell receptor beta chains were all read from a single sample in a study of blood T cell repertoires in COVID-19. Sequenced by immunoSEQ multiplex PCR; TCRdb stores in-frame clones only, minus some. The sample contains approximately 96,000 clones, around nine tenths of which appear only once. The specimen was peripheral blood. These receptor sequences come from a human donor with COVID-19, enrolled during active disease. The donor label of this sample is uncertain.

This clone was seen more than once but under ten times. The J gene is TRBJ2-5, the V gene TRBV3-1 (or the pseudogene TRBV3-2); D is ambiguous. The CDR3 is 14 residues long. Trimming pared 1 base from V and 1 base from J, leaving 7 bases between. Germline V gene lookup returns CDR1 LGHDT and CDR2 YNNKEL (reference sequence). The DNA of the CDR3 is TGTGCCAGCAGCCAAGCCCAGATCCAAGAGACCCAGTACTTC. This codes for CASSQAQIQETQYF.

The chain combines TRBV3-1 (or the pseudogene TRBV3-2) with TRBJ1-6; D perhaps matches TRBD1 (6 bases). The germline gives CDR1 LGHDT, CDR2 YNNKEL (reference sequence). The length of the CDR3 is 15 residues. Trimming removed 1 base at V and 9 bases at J, with 13 bases between. DNA of the CDR3: TGTGCCAGCAGCCAAGGGGTACAGGGTGGTTCACCCCTCCACTTT. Protein product: CASSQGVQGGSPLHF.

This clone was detected once. The CDR3 nucleotides read TGCGCCAGCAGCACGTCGGGACAGGGATCACCCATCGAGCAGTACTTC. This translates into CASSTSGQGSPIEQYF. The V gene is TRBV5-1, the J gene TRBJ2-7; 9 bases map to TRBD1. V was pared by 4 bases and J by 6 bases, with 14 bases of the junction left unmatched. The CDR3 covers 16 residues. Looked up from germline, CDR1 is SGHRS and CDR2 is YFSETQ.

The gene calls are TRBV29-1 and TRBJ2-4; D gene unclear. Trimming left V 4 bases short and J 5 bases short, with 3 bases between. The CDR3 totals 10 residues. Germline CDR1 and CDR2: SQVTM and ANQGSEA. CDR3 nucleotides: TGCAGCGTTGTAGAAAACATTCAGTACTTC. It translates to CSVVENIQYF.

This clone has a handful of counts. The rearrangement joins TRBV9 to TRBJ1-1; 7 bases are shared with TRBD1. The junction had 6 bases not matched to a gene; V was cut back by 0 bases and J by 1 base. Per the germline V gene, CDR1 is SGDLS and CDR2 is YYNGEE. CDR3 length: 16 residues. For the CDR3, the DNA is TGTGCCAGCAGCGTAGAAGGGGGCGTCACGAACACTGAAGCTTTCTTT. It specifies CASSVEGGVTNTEAFF.